Listed below are T cell receptor beta chains from one sample, sequenced in a study of T-cell reconstitution after alpha-beta-depleted transplantation in children. TCRdb called the PCR reads again in MiXCR, with one record for every CDR3 protein. The table records around 190,000 distinct CDR3 sequences, approximately 6.9% of them present only once. Sample: PBMCs, taken before TCRalphabeta/CD19-depleted stem cell transplant. The source of these receptors is a boy younger than 10 with acute lymphoblastic leukemia, due to receive a stem cell transplant. Both conserved end residues are part of each CDR3. The D gene is left open where the match is weak. Rows may omit the clone size; those that give it use once, few, many or a size class.

clone_size j_call v_call d_call cdr3_aa cdr3_nt
many TRBJ1-1 TRBV29-1 TRBD1 CSVVFRDRGLNTEAFF TGCAGCGTTGTCTTTAGGGACAGGGGGCTGAACACTGAAGCTTTCTTT
many TRBJ2-1 TRBV20-1 TRBD2 CSARDPSGTKNEQFF TGCAGTGCTAGAGACCCTAGCGGTACGAAGAATGAGCAGTTCTTC
once TRBJ1-5 TRBV28 TRBD1 CATTVSASGGQPQHF TGTGCCACCACTGTTTCGGCCTCAGGGGGGCAGCCCCAGCATTTT
many TRBJ2-7 TRBV6-2/TRBV6-3 NA CASSLPGTSYEQYF TGTGCCAGCAGTCTCCCCGGGACTTCCTACGAGCAGTACTTC
many TRBJ2-7 TRBV7-9 TRBD1 CASSFRDREDPYEQYF TGTGCCAGCAGCTTCCGGGACAGAGAGGACCCCTACGAGCAGTACTTC
many TRBJ2-3 TRBV7-9 NA CASSSGRDTQYF TGTGCCAGCAGCTCCGGTAGGGATACGCAGTATTTT
few TRBJ1-1 TRBV6-1 NA CASSGRQANTEAFF TGTGCCAGCAGTGGTAGACAGGCCAACACTGAAGCTTTCTTT
few TRBJ2-7 TRBV6-2/TRBV6-3 NA CASSRTREQYF TGTGCCAGCAGCCGTACTAGGGAGCAGTACTTC
many TRBJ2-2 TRBV27 TRBD2 CASSLWTSGDYTGELFF TGTGCCAGCAGTTTATGGACTAGCGGCGACTACACCGGGGAGCTGTTTTTT
NA TRBJ2-7 TRBV20-1 NA CSAHRDTYEQYF TGCAGTGCTCACAGGGACACCTACGAGCAGTACTTC